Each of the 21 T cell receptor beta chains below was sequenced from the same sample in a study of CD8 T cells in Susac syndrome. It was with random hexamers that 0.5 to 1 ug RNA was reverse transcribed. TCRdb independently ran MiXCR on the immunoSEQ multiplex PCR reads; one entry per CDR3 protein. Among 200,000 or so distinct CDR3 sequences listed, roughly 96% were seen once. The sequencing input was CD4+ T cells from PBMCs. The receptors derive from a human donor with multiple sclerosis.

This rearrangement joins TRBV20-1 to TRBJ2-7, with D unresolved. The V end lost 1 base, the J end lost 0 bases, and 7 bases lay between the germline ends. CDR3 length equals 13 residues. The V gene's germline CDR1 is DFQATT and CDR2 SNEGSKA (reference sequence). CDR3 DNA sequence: TGCAGTGCTAGAGTAGCCAGCTCCTACGAGCAGTACTTC. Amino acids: CSARVASSYEQYF.

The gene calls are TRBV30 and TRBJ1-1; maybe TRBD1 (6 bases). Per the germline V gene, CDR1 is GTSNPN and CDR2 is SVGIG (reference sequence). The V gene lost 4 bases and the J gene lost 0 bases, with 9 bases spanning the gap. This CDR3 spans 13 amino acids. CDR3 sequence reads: CAWMGHVNTEAFF. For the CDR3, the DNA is TGTGCCTGGATGGGACACGTGAACACTGAAGCTTTCTTT.

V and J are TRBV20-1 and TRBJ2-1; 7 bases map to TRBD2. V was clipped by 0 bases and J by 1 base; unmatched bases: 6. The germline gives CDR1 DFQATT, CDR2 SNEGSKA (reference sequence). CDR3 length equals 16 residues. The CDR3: CSARDFRGDSYNEQFF. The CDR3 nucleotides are TGCAGTGCTAGAGATTTCCGGGGGGATTCCTACAATGAGCAGTTCTTC.

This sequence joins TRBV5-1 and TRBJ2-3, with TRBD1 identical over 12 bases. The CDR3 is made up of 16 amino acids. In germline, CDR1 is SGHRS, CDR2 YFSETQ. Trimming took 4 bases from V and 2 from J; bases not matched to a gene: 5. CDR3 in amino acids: CASSRGTGGPTDTQYF. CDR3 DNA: TGCGCCAGCAGCCGGGGGACAGGGGGCCCCACAGATACGCAGTATTTT.

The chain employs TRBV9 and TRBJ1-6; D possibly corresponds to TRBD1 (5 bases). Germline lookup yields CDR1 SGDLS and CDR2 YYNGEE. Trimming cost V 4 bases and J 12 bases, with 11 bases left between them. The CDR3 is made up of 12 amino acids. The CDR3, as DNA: TGTGCCAGCAGCCGGGAGGGGCAACCCCTCCACTTT. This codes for CASSREGQPLHF.

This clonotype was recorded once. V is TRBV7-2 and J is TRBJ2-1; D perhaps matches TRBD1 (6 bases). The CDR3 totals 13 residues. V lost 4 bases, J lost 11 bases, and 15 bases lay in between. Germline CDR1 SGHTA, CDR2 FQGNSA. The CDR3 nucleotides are TGTGCCAGCAGCTCGACGACAGGCCCTAAGCAGTTCTTC. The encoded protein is CASSSTTGPKQFF.

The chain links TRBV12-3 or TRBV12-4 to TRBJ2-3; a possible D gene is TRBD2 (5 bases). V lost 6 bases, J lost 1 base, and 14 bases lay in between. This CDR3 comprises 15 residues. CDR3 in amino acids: CASRGQAVGTDTQYF. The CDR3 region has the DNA TGTGCCAGCAGGGGCCAAGCGGTGGGCACAGATACGCAGTATTTT.

The CDR3 loop is CATSDSQGYQETQYF. DNA of the CDR3: TGTGCCACCAGTGATTCCCAAGGGTACCAAGAGACCCAGTACTTC. This chain connects TRBV24-1 to TRBJ2-5; no clear D. The CDR3 loop spans 15 amino acids. Germline V gene sequence: CDR1 KGHDR, CDR2 SFDVKD. Trimming stripped 2 bases from V and 0 bases from J, with 9 bases between.

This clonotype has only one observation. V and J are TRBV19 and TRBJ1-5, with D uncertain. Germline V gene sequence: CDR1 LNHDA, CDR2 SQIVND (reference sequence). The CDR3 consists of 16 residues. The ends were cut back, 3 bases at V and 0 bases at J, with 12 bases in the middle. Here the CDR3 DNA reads TGTGCCAGTAGTATGGAGGACTTCTATAGCAATCAGCCCCAGCATTTT. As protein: CASSMEDFYSNQPQHF.

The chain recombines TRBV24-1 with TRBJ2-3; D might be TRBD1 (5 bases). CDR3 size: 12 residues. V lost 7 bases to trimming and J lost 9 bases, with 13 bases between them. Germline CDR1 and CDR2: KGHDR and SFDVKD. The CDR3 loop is CATSPRGATQYF. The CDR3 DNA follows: TGTGCCACCAGCCCAAGGGGTGCAACGCAGTATTTT.

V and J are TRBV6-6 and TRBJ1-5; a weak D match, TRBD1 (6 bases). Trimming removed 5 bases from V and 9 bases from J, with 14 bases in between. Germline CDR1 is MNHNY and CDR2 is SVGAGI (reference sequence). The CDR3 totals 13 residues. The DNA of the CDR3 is TGTGCCAGCAGTCACGGGGGCCGGCGGCCCCAGCATTTT. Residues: CASSHGGRRPQHF.

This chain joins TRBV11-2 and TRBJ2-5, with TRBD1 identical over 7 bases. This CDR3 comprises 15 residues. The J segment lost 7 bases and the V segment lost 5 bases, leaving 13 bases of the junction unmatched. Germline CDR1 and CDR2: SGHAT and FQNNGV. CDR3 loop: CASSQRTGPQGTQYF. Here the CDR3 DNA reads TGTGCCAGCAGCCAACGGACAGGACCACAGGGGACCCAGTACTTC. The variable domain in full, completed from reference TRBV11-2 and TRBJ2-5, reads EAGVAQSPRYKIIEKRQSVAFWCNPISGHATLYWYQQILGQGPKLLIQFQNNGVVDDSQLPKDRFSAERLKGVDSTLKIQPAKLEDSAVYLCASSQRTGPQGTQYFGPGTRLLVL.

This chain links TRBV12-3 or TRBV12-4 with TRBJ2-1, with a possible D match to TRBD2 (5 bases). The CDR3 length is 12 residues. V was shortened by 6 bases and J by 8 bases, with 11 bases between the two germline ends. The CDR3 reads CASRLWGDEQFF. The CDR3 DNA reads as TGTGCCAGCAGACTTTGGGGAGATGAGCAGTTCTTC.

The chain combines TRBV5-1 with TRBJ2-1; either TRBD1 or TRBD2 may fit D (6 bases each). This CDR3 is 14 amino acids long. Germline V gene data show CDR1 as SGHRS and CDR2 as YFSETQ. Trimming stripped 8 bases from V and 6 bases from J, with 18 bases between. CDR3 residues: CASSRGGPVNEQFF. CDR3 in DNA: TGCGCCAGTTCCAGAGGGGGGCCTGTCAATGAGCAGTTCTTC.

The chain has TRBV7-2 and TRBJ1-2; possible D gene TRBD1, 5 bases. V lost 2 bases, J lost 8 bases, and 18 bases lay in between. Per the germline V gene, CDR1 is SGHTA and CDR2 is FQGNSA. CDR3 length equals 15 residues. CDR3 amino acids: CASSLRRFRERGYTF. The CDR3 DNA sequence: TGTGCCAGCAGCTTACGCAGGTTCAGGGAACGCGGCTACACCTTC.

This CDR3 is CASTSDLDQPQHF. The CDR3 region has the DNA TGTGCCAGCACCTCTGATTTGGATCAGCCCCAGCATTTT. The rearrangement uses TRBV11-2 and TRBJ1-5; no clear D. This CDR3 is built from 13 residues. The V gene's germline CDR1 is SGHAT and CDR2 FQNNGV. Trimming removed 7 bases from V and 5 bases from J, with 12 bases in between.

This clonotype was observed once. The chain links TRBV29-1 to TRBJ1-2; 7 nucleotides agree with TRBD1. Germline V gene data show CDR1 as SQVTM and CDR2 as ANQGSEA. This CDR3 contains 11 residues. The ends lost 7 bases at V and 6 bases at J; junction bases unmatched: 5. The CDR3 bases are TGCAGCGGCCTACAGGGGAATGGCTACACCTTC. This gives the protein CSGLQGNGYTF. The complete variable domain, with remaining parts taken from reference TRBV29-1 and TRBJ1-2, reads SAVISQKPSRDICQRGTSLTIQCQVDSQVTMMFWYRQQPGQSLTLIATANQGSEATYESGFVIDKFPISRPNLTFSTLTVSNMSPEDSSIYLCSGLQGNGYTFGSGTRLTVV.

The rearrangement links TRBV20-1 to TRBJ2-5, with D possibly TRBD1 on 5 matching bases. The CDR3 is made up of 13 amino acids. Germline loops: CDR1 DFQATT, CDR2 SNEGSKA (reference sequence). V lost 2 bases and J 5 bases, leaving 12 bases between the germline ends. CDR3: CSARQTVGETQYF. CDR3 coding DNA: TGCAGTGCTAGACAGACAGTTGGGGAGACCCAGTACTTC.

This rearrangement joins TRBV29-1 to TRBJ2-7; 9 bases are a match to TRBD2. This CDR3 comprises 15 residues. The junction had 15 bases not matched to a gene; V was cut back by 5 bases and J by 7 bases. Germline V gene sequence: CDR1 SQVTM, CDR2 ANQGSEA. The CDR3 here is CSVKNRARGGEEQYF. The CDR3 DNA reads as TGCAGCGTTAAAAATAGGGCTCGCGGGGGGGAAGAGCAGTACTTC.

The CDR3 nucleotides are TGCAGTGCTAGGGTGGGTTGGGAGCAGTACTTC. Protein: CSARVGWEQYF. The rearrangement joins TRBV20-1 to TRBJ2-7; D not resolved. Trimming removed 3 bases at V and 7 bases at J, with 10 bases between. In germline, CDR1 is DFQATT, CDR2 SNEGSKA (reference sequence). The CDR3 is 11 residues long.

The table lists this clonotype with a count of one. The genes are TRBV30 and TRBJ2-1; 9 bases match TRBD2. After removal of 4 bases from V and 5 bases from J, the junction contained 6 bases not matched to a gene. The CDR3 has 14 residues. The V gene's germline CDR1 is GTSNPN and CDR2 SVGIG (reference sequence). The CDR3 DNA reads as TGTGCCTGGATACGGGCGGGGGGGCACAATGAGCAGTTCTTC. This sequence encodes CAWIRAGGHNEQFF.